These 29 T cell receptor beta chains were sequenced from one sample in a study of blood T cell repertoires in COVID-19. The table came from immunoSEQ multiplex PCR; TCRdb's copy has only in-frame clones and leaves some out. The repertoire holds approximately 450,000 clones, with around 88% as singletons. Sample: peripheral blood. These receptors were obtained from a woman in her 30s with acute or convalescent COVID-19.

The sample holds one count of this clone. The chain couples TRBV7-6 to TRBJ1-1; TRBD1 matches 8 bases. With 0 bases clipped from V and 1 base from J, the junction kept 1 base outside the gene matches. CDR1 is SGHVS and CDR2 is FNYEAQ in the germline V gene. The CDR3 is made up of 15 amino acids. This CDR3 reads CASSLAGTGNTEAFF. Written as DNA, the CDR3 is TGTGCCAGCAGCTTAGCGGGGACAGGGAACACTGAAGCTTTCTTT.

The V gene is TRBV4-2, the J gene TRBJ1-5; possibly TRBD1 for D (5 bases). Trimming left V 4 bases short and J 9 bases short, with 13 bases between. There are 13 residues in the CDR3. From germline, CDR1 is LGHNA and CDR2 YNFKEQ. The DNA of the CDR3 is TGTGCCAGCAGCCCAGGGTCTTCAGGGCCCCAGCATTTT. As protein: CASSPGSSGPQHF.

The chain joins TRBV6-2 or TRBV6-3 to TRBJ1-1; possibly TRBD1 for D (6 bases). The CDR3 runs 17 residues. The germline V and J ends were trimmed by 5 bases and 7 bases, with 26 bases remaining between them. CDR1 and CDR2 (germline): MNHEY, SVGEGT. The CDR3 sequence: CASSDRPTGKVPYEAFF. The CDR3 DNA is TGTGCCAGCAGTGACCGCCCAACAGGGAAGGTCCCGTATGAAGCTTTCTTT.

This chain connects TRBV5-1 to TRBJ2-2, with TRBD2 matching over 7 bases. Germline V CDR1 and CDR2: SGHRS, YFSETQ. Trimming cost V 1 base and J 0 bases; bases outside gene matches: 6. The CDR3 is 17 residues long. The CDR3 protein is CASSLNGGGPNTGELFF. CDR3 sequence (DNA): TGCGCCAGCAGCTTGAATGGCGGGGGTCCGAACACCGGGGAGCTGTTTTTT.

The J gene is TRBJ1-5, the V gene TRBV30, with D hard to call. Germline CDR1 and CDR2: GTSNPN and SVGIG (reference sequence). The ends were cut back, 2 bases at V and 5 bases at J, with 13 bases in the middle. The CDR3 sequence is 14 residues long. CDR3 bases: TGTGCCTGGAGTCTCAACGGGATGGATCAGCCCCAGCATTTT. This gives the protein CAWSLNGMDQPQHF.

This chain joins TRBV11-2 and TRBJ1-3; 7 nucleotides align to TRBD1. Germline values: CDR1 SGHAT, CDR2 FQNNGV. This CDR3 spans 16 amino acids. V shed 6 bases, J shed 0 bases, and the junction held 8 bases outside the gene matches. This chain's CDR3 is CASRQGQLISGNTIYF. CDR3 bases: TGTGCCAGCAGACAGGGACAGCTTATCTCTGGAAACACCATATATTTT. Based on the CDR3 plus reference TRBV11-2 and TRBJ1-3, the full variable domain is EAGVAQSPRYKIIEKRQSVAFWCNPISGHATLYWYQQILGQGPKLLIQFQNNGVVDDSQLPKDRFSAERLKGVDSTLKIQPAKLEDSAVYLCASRQGQLISGNTIYFGEGSWLTVV.

This clone was seen a handful of times. The gene calls are TRBV4-1 and TRBJ2-7; 7 nucleotides agree with TRBD1. The CDR3 sequence is 14 residues long. With 4 bases clipped from V and 4 bases from J, the junction kept 7 bases outside the gene matches. Germline V gives CDR1 MGHRA, CDR2 YSYEKL. The CDR3 reads CASSLRDSEYEQYF. CDR3 bases: TGCGCCAGCAGCCTAAGGGACAGTGAATACGAGCAGTACTTC.

The genes are TRBV4-1 and TRBJ1-2, with D hard to call. The length of the CDR3 is 15 residues. Germline loops: CDR1 MGHRA, CDR2 YSYEKL. Trimming left V 2 bases short and J 8 bases short, with 18 bases between. The CDR3 sequence: CASSQLLRGFYGYTF. The CDR3 nucleotides read TGCGCCAGCAGCCAATTGTTACGAGGATTCTACGGCTACACCTTC.

This clone was observed once. The chain has TRBV7-9 and TRBJ2-7, with a weak D call TRBD1 (5 bases). Germline V CDR1 and CDR2: SEHNR, FQNEAQ (reference sequence). Trimming left V 2 bases short and J 6 bases short, with 8 bases between. This CDR3 contains 12 residues. CDR3 region: CASSLQGLEQYF. For the CDR3, the DNA is TGTGCCAGCAGCTTACAGGGCCTCGAGCAGTACTTC.

J is TRBJ2-7 and V is TRBV6-5; D possibly corresponds to TRBD1 (6 bases). The CDR3 spans 14 residues. Germline V CDR1 and CDR2: MNHEY, SVGAGI. The V end was cut by 6 bases, the J end by 3 bases, with 15 bases between. CDR3 bases: TGTGCCAGCAGGACAGGACCTGGCTTCTACGAGCAGTACTTC. This sequence encodes CASRTGPGFYEQYF.

This clone appeared a single time. The chain couples TRBV18 to TRBJ1-1; unclear D gene. Trimming took 0 bases from V and 5 from J, leaving 13 bases between them. Germline CDR1 KGHSH, CDR2 LQKENI. The CDR3 has 15 amino acids. As DNA, the CDR3 is TGTGCCAGCTCACCACCCAGTTACCCGAGGACTGAAGCTTTCTTT. Its protein product is CASSPPSYPRTEAFF.

This chain uses TRBV19 with TRBJ1-2; 7 bases fit TRBD1. Trimming at V came to 5 bases and at J to 2 bases, leaving 11 bases not matched to a gene. Germline assignment: CDR1 LNHDA and CDR2 SQIVND (reference sequence). The CDR3 sequence is 16 residues long. CDR3 region: CASSDYEGASNYGYTF. The CDR3 nucleotides are TGTGCCAGTAGTGATTATGAGGGGGCGTCGAACTATGGCTACACCTTC.

In DNA form, the CDR3 reads TGTGCCAGCTCACCAAATTACGGGGGAGGAGAGACCCAGTACTTC. Translated: CASSPNYGGGETQYF. V gene TRBV18 combines with J gene TRBJ2-5, with a possible D match to TRBD2 (6 bases). This CDR3 spans 15 amino acids. Trimming shortened V by 2 bases and J by 4 bases, and 14 bases separated the two germline ends. Germline V gene sequence: CDR1 KGHSH, CDR2 LQKENI.

This rearrangement joins TRBV21-1 to TRBJ2-7; the DNA was not compared with TRBD2, the D call given in the table. TRBV21-1 is labeled a pseudogene. The CDR3 sequence is 19 residues long. The CDR3: CASSKKRTSPILLSYEQYF. The CDR3 nucleotides are TGTGCCAGCAGCAAAAAACGAACTAGCCCCATTCTCCTCTCCTACGAGCAGTACTTC.

The J gene is TRBJ1-1, the V gene TRBV4-1; possible D gene TRBD1, 6 bases. The CDR3 consists of 15 residues. Germline V lookup: CDR1 MGHRA, CDR2 YSYEKL. The V and J ends lost 1 base and 4 bases respectively, with 13 bases between them. Here the CDR3 reads CASSQVEGGGTEAFF. CDR3 sequence (DNA): TGCGCCAGCAGCCAAGTGGAGGGAGGGGGCACTGAAGCTTTCTTT.

This rearrangement joins TRBV30 to TRBJ1-2; 10 bases line up with TRBD1. This CDR3 spans 13 amino acids. The germline gives CDR1 GTSNPN, CDR2 SVGIG (reference sequence). V shed 4 bases, J shed 10 bases, and the junction held 9 bases outside the gene matches. The CDR3 sequence is CAWNRDRGFDYTF. The CDR3 DNA sequence: TGTGCCTGGAACCGGGACAGGGGTTTTGACTACACCTTC.

V and J are TRBV5-1 and TRBJ2-3; the D gene is possibly TRBD1 (6 bases). The CDR3 runs 15 residues. Germline CDR1 is SGHRS and CDR2 is YFSETQ. V was trimmed by 1 base and J by 3 bases, leaving 12 bases between them. The CDR3 DNA sequence: TGCGCCAGCAGCTTGCCAGGGGTTGCGACAGATACGCAGTATTTT. Its translation: CASSLPGVATDTQYF.

V is TRBV29-1 and J is TRBJ1-5; D is unclear. V was trimmed by 4 bases and J by 0 bases, leaving 10 bases between them. This CDR3 has 14 residues. Per the germline V gene, CDR1 is SQVTM and CDR2 is ANQGSEA. The CDR3 is CSVVVANSNQPQHF. CDR3 bases: TGCAGCGTTGTGGTCGCGAATAGCAATCAGCCCCAGCATTTT.

The CDR3 sequence: CASSFTVRGDEQFF. The CDR3 DNA reads as TGTGCCAGCAGCTTCACGGTTAGGGGCGATGAGCAGTTCTTC. The chain carries TRBV7-9 and TRBJ2-1; weak D call: TRBD1 (5 bases). The CDR3 sequence is 14 residues long. Trimming took off 3 bases at V and 8 bases at J, with 14 bases between the two ends. In germline, CDR1 is SEHNR, CDR2 FQNEAQ (reference sequence).

This CDR3 reads CASVIGGQGETEAFF. DNA for the CDR3: TGTGCCAGCGTAATAGGGGGTCAGGGAGAAACTGAAGCTTTCTTT. The chain employs TRBV2 and TRBJ1-1, with D possibly matching TRBD1 (6 bases). Trimming took off 8 bases at V and 5 bases at J, with 21 bases between the two ends. Germline assignment: CDR1 SNHLY and CDR2 FYNNEI. The CDR3 is 15 residues long.

There are a few counts of this clone. The V call is TRBV5-1, the J call TRBJ1-1, with 10 bases aligning to TRBD1. The trim removed 4 bases at V and 1 base at J, leaving 25 bases unmatched. Germline V CDR1 and CDR2: SGHRS, YFSETQ. The CDR3 has 22 amino acids. CDR3: CASSAWDRGFASPGTTNTEAFF. Written as DNA, the CDR3 is TGCGCCAGCAGCGCATGGGACAGGGGTTTTGCATCCCCTGGAACTACGAACACTGAAGCTTTCTTT.

V and J are TRBV4-1 and TRBJ2-7, with a possible D match to TRBD1 (6 bases). V lost 3 bases and J 0 bases, leaving 15 bases between the germline ends. The CDR3 is 16 amino acids. The germline gives CDR1 MGHRA, CDR2 YSYEKL. The CDR3 sequence: CASSHLGQILSYEQYF. CDR3 in DNA: TGCGCCAGCAGCCACCTAGGACAGATCCTCTCCTACGAGCAGTACTTC.

The chain recombines TRBV28 with TRBJ2-3; 11 bases fit TRBD2. The CDR3 is 17 amino acids. The V segment lost 4 bases and the J segment 2 bases; nucleotides outside the gene matches: 8. Germline CDR1 reads MDHEN; CDR2 reads SYDVKM. The CDR3 coding sequence is TGTGCCAGCAGTTCCCTGACTAGCGGGGTGATCACAGATACGCAGTATTTT. It encodes CASSSLTSGVITDTQYF.

This clone occurred a few times. A read error may account for a junction end that differs from germline. J is TRBJ2-1 and V is TRBV13; 15 nucleotides agree with TRBD2. Per the germline V gene, CDR1 is PRHDT and CDR2 is FYEKMQ (reference sequence). The CDR3 totals 13 residues. The DNA for the CDR3 is TGTGCCAGCAGCCCCCGGACTAGCGGGGGGGCACTCTTC. It yields the protein CASSPRTSGGALF.

The chain is built from TRBV15 and TRBJ2-5; TRBD2 agrees at 10 bases. This CDR3 spans 15 amino acids. Germline CDR1 reads LNHNV; CDR2 reads YYDKDF (reference sequence). The ends lost 5 bases at V and 0 bases at J; junction bases unmatched: 3. The CDR3 DNA sequence: TGTGCCACCAGCTCAGCGGGGGGGTACCAAGAGACCCAGTACTTC. The encoded protein is CATSSAGGYQETQYF. Using reference TRBV15 and TRBJ2-5 for the parts outside the CDR3, the full variable domain is DAMVIQNPRYQVTQFGKPVTLSCSQTLNHNVMYWYQQKSSQAPKLLFHYYDKDFNNEADTPDNFQSRRPNTSFCFLDIRSPGLGDTAMYLCATSSAGGYQETQYFGPGTRLLVL.

The chain employs TRBV4-1 and TRBJ1-2; D is unresolved. The CDR3 contains 13 residues. Germline V CDR1 and CDR2: MGHRA, YSYEKL. V was pared by 4 bases and J by 4 bases, with 10 bases between. The CDR3 sequence is CASSPNPVYGYTF. CDR3 DNA sequence: TGCGCCAGCAGCCCGAATCCAGTCTATGGCTACACCTTC.

V gene TRBV5-4 combines with J gene TRBJ1-6, with unresolved D. The length of the CDR3 is 12 residues. Between the trimmed V and J ends, which lost 2 bases and 13 bases, there was a span of 10 bases. CDR1 and CDR2 (germline): SGHNT, YYREEE (reference sequence). The CDR3 region has the DNA TGTGCCAGCAGCTTCCCACAACAGCCCCTCCACTTT. Residues: CASSFPQQPLHF.

The V and J genes are TRBV5-5 and TRBJ1-6; no clear D gene. Trimming shortened V by 0 bases and J by 8 bases, and 12 bases separated the two germline ends. Germline V gene sequence: CDR1 SGHKS, CDR2 YYEKEE (reference sequence). The CDR3 has 15 residues. The CDR3 coding sequence is TGTGCCAGCAGCTTGGCCGTCAATAGTCATTCACCCCTCCACTTT. Protein sequence: CASSLAVNSHSPLHF.

In its sample, this clone was seen a few times. V usage is TRBV5-6 and J usage is TRBJ1-1; TRBD1 matches 10 bases. Trimming at V came to 1 base and at J to 3 bases, leaving 6 bases not matched to a gene. Germline-derived CDR1 and CDR2 are SGHDT and YYEEEE. The CDR3 has 16 residues. In DNA form, the CDR3 reads TGTGCCAGCAGCTTGCCGGGACAGGGGTCTCACACTGAAGCTTTCTTT. Protein sequence: CASSLPGQGSHTEAFF.